Below, one T cell receptor (beta chain) is given with its context. Vbeta (60) and Jbeta (13) primers were used in the PCR. Produced via immunoSEQ multiplex PCR; TCRdb's table is partial and in-frame only. This repertoire includes over 100,000 clones. The data were obtained in a study of cytomegalovirus exposure and HLA in healthy donors. The CDR3 totals 15 residues. Germline lookup yields CDR1 MGHRA and CDR2 YSYEKL. After removal of 0 bases from V and 4 bases from J, the junction contained 1 base not matched to a gene. The sequence was collected from a middle-aged man in good health and CMV-seropositive. The rearrangement links TRBV4-1 to TRBJ2-3; 10 bases are shared with TRBD1. Sequenced input: PBMCs. CDR3 in DNA: TGCGCCAGCAGCCAAGAGGGACAGGGGCCAGATACGCAGTATTTT. Translation gives CASSQEGQGPDTQYF.